Listed below are T cell receptor beta chains from one sample, sequenced in a study of beta chain features in type 1 diabetes. Clones were sequenced by immunoSEQ multiplex PCR, and TCRdb holds only the in-frame ones, with some missing. The table has approximately 50,000 clones, around 40% seen once; the top ten hold about 1.5%. The specimen was Tregs from blood. All receptors come from a man aged 25 to 40 with type 1 diabetes. Each CDR3 is given with its conserved first and last residue. The D gene is left open where the match is weak. Not every row has a clone size; where given, it reads once, few, many or a size class.

v_gene	abundance	d_gene	j_gene	CDR3aa	CDR3nt
TRBV27	.	TRBD1	TRBJ2-5	CASSLSGTGPRYF	TGTGCCAGCAGCCTTTCCGGGACAGGCCCGCGGTACTTC
TRBV10-3	many	TRBD1	TRBJ2-1	CAISLQGAYNEQFF	TGTGCCATCAGTCTACAGGGGGCCTACAATGAGCAGTTCTTC
TRBV2	.	TRBD2	TRBJ2-7	CASSPGLANEQYF	TGTGCCAGCAGTCCGGGACTAGCTAACGAGCAGTACTTC
TRBV27	.	.	TRBJ2-1	CASSLSRQARIDNEQFF	TGTGCCAGCAGTTTATCCAGACAGGCTCGAATTGACAATGAGCAGTTCTTC
TRBV4-2	.	TRBD1	TRBJ2-5	CASSQDGTVEETQYF	TGTGCCAGCAGCCAAGACGGGACAGTAGAAGAGACCCAGTACTTC
TRBV9	few	.	TRBJ1-2	CASSPNLMRGDYGYTF	TGTGCCAGCAGCCCTAATCTTATGCGGGGAGACTATGGCTACACCTTC
TRBV7-8	.	.	TRBJ1-5	CASSRTGNQPQHF	TGTGCCAGCAGTCGAACAGGGAATCAGCCCCAGCATTTT
TRBV19	few	.	TRBJ1-6	CASSNRNSPLHF	TGTGCCAGTAGTAACCGGAATTCACCCCTCCACTTT
TRBV28	few	.	TRBJ1-4	CASTSPGEGNEKLFF	TGTGCCAGCACCTCACCCGGGGAAGGGAATGAAAAACTGTTTTTT
TRBV2	.	TRBD1	TRBJ1-1	CASRGQGSTEAFF	TGTGCCAGCAGGGGACAGGGGTCCACTGAAGCTTTCTTT
TRBV19	.	TRBD1	TRBJ1-5	CASSRWTQGDQPQHF	TGTGCCAGTAGTCGATGGACACAGGGGGATCAGCCCCAGCATTTT
TRBV6-6	.	TRBD2	TRBJ2-7	CASSYTLAGGSYEQYF	TGTGCCAGCAGTTACACCCTAGCGGGAGGATCCTACGAGCAGTACTTC
TRBV7-2	few	TRBD1	TRBJ1-1	CASSVDRGNTEAFF	TGTGCCAGCAGCGTGGACAGGGGGAACACTGAAGCTTTCTTT
TRBV7-2	.	.	TRBJ1-2	CASSLDYGLAYGYTF	TGTGCCAGCAGCTTAGATTATGGTTTAGCCTATGGCTACACCTTC
TRBV7-9	few	.	TRBJ2-1	CASSYLLENEQFF	TGTGCCAGCAGCTACCTGCTAGAAAATGAGCAGTTCTTC
TRBV6-6	.	.	TRBJ2-7	CASSSLGRNYEQYF	TGTGCCAGCAGTTCCCTGGGGCGGAACTACGAGCAGTACTTC
TRBV7-8	few	.	TRBJ2-2	CASSLNTGELFF	TGTGCCAGCAGCCTGAACACCGGGGAGCTGTTTTTT
TRBV28	few	.	TRBJ1-1	CASSPTRGGTEAFF	TGTGCCAGCAGTCCGACGCGGGGGGGCACTGAAGCTTTCTTT
TRBV19	.	.	TRBJ2-5	CASSMRLEETQYF	TGTGCCAGTAGTATGAGACTCGAAGAGACCCAGTACTTC
TRBV5-4	few	TRBD2	TRBJ2-1	CASRGGAGVNEQFF	TGTGCCAGCAGGGGGGGAGCGGGAGTCAATGAGCAGTTCTTC
TRBV6-6	few	TRBD2	TRBJ2-1	CASSPASGSTHEQFF	TGTGCCAGCAGCCCAGCTAGCGGGAGTACCCATGAGCAGTTCTTC
TRBV2	.	.	TRBJ1-2	CASRAQGEAGYTF	TGTGCCAGCAGGGCACAGGGAGAGGCTGGCTACACCTTC
TRBV7-9	.	.	TRBJ2-1	CASSLVRVLGDEQFF	TGTGCCAGCAGCTTAGTCAGGGTGCTCGGCGATGAGCAGTTCTTC
TRBV19	few	.	TRBJ2-1	CASSRESGAYNEQFF	TGTGCCAGTAGTAGGGAGAGCGGAGCCTACAATGAGCAGTTCTTC
TRBV5-5	.	.	TRBJ1-4	CASSLTPREKLFF	TGTGCCAGCAGCTTAACACCTCGTGAAAAACTGTTTTTT
TRBV4-3	.	TRBD2	TRBJ2-3	CASSQDRVAGADTQYF	TGCGCCAGCAGCCAAGATAGGGTGGCGGGAGCTGATACGCAGTATTTT
TRBV7-9	.	.	TRBJ2-6	CASSLATAGANVLTF	TGTGCCAGCAGCTTAGCAACAGCCGGGGCCAACGTCCTGACTTTC